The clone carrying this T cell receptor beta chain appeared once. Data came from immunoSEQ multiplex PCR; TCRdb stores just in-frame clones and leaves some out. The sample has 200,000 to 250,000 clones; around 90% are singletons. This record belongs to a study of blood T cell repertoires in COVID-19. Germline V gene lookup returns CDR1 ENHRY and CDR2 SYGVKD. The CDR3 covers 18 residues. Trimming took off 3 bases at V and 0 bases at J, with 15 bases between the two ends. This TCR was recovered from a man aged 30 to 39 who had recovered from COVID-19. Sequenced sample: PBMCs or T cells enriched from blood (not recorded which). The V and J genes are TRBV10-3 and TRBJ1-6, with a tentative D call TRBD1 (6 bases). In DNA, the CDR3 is TGTGCCATCAGTGAACAGGGAGAACGGAGCTCCTATAATTCACCCCTCCACTTT. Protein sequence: CAISEQGERSSYNSPLHF.